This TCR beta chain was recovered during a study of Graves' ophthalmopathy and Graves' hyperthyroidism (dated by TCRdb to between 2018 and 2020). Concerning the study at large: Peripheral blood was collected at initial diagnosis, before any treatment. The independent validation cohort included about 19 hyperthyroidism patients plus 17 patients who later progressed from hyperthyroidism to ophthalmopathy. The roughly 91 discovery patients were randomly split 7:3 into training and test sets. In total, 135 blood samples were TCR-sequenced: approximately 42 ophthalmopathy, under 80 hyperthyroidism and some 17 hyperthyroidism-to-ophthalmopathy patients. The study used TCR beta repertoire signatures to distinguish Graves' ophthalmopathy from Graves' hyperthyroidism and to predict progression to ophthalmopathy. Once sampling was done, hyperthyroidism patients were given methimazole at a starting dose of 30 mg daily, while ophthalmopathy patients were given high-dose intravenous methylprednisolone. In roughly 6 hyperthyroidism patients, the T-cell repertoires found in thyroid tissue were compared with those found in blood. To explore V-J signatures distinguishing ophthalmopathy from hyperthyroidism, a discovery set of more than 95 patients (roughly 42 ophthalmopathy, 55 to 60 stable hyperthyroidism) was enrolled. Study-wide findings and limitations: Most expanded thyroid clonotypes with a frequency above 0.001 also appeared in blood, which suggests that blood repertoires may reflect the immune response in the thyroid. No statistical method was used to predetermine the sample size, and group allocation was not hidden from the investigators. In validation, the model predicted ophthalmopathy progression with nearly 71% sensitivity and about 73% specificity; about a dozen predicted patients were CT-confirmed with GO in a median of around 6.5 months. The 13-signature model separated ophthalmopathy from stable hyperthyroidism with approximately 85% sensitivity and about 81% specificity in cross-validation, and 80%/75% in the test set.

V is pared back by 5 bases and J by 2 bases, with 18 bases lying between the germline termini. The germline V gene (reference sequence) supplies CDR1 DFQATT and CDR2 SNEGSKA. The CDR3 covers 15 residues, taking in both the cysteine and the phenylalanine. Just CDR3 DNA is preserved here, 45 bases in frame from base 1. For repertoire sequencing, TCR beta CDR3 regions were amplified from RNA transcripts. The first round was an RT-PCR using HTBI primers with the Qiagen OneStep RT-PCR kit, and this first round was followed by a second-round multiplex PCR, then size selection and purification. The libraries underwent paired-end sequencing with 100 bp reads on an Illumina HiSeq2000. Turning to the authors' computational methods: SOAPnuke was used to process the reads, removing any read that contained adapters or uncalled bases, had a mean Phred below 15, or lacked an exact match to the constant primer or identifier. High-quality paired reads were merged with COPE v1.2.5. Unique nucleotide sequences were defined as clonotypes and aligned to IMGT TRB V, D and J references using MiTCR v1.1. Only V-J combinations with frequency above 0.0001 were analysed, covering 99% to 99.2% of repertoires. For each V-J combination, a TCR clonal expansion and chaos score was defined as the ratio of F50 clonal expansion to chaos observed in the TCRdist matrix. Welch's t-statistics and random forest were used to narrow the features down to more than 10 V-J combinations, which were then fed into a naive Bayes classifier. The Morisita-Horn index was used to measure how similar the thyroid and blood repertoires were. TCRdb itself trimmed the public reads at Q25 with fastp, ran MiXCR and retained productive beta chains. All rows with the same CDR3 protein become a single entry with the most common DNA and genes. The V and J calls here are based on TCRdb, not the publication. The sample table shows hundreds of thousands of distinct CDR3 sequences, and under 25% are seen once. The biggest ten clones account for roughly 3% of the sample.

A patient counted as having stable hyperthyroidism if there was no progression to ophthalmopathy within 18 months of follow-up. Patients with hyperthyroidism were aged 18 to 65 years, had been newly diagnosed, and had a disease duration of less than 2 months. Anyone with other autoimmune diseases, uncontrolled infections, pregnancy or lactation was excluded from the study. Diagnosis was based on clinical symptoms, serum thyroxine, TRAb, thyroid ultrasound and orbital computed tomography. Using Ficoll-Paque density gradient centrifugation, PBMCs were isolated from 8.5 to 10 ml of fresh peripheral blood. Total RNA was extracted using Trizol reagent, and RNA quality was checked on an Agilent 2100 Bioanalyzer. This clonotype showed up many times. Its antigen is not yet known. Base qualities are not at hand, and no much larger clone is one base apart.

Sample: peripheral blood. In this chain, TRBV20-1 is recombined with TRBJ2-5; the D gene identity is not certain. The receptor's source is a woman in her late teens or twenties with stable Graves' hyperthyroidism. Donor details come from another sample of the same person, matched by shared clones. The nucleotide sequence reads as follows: TGCAGTGCTCGAGCCCCAAAGGTTGGACAAGAGACCCAGTACTTC. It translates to CSARAPKVGQETQYF.